The source of this T cell receptor (beta chain) is a study of spatial heterogeneity in lung cancer. Study information: The study consistently detected more beta-chain than alpha-chain sequences. The average count in raw reads for each unique TCR and UMI combination exceeded eight appearances.

Described time point: sample taken at primary tumor resection. Whole RNA was taken from tumor, nontumor lung or frozen PBMC; it was then sequenced unsorted. Untreated early-stage non-small cell lung cancer patients, approximately 79 in total, were the donors. Trimming stripped 1 base from V and 3 bases from J, with 4 bases between. Per the germline V gene, CDR1 is MDHEN and CDR2 is SYDVKM. This CDR3 has 12 amino acids. This clonotype was observed at least ten times. Its specificity is not known. TCRdb analysed the 5' RACE reads with MiXCR anew, one entry per CDR3 protein. The sample yields 77,000 or so distinct CDR3 sequences, roughly a fifth seen once. Broader study findings: TCRs found ubiquitously expanded in tumor appeared in blood more at resection than at follow-up.

The clonotype was recovered from a male donor with early-stage non-small cell lung cancer. The chain couples TRBV28 to TRBJ2-7; D gene ambiguous. The sequencing here drew on PBMCs, taken at surgery. The CDR3 region has the DNA TGTGCCAGCAGTTTATATAGCTACGAGCAGTACTTC. Translated, it gives CASSLYSYEQYF.